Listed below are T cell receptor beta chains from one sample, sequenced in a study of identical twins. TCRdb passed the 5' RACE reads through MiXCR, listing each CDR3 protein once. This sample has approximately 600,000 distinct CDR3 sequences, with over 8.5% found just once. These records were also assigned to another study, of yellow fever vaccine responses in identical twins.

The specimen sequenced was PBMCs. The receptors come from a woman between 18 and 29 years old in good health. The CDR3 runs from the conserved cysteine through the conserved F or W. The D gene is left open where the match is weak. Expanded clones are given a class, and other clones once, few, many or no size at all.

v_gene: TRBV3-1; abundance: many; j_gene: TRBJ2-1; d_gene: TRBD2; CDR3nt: TGTGCCAGCAGCCAAACTAGCGGGGGGGCCAATGAGCAGTTCTTC; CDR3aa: CASSQTSGGANEQFF
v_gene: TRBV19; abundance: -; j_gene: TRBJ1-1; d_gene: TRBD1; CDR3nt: TGTGCCAGTAGGAAGGGACAGCATGAAGCTTTCTTT; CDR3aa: CASRKGQHEAFF
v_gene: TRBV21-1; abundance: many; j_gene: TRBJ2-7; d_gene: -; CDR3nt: TGTGCCAGCAGCAACAGGTCCTCCTACGAGCAGTACTTC; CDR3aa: CASSNRSSYEQYF
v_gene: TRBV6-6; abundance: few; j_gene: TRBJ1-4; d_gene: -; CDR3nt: TGTGCCAGCAGTTACTCGAACGAAAAACTGTTTTTT; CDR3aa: CASSYSNEKLFF
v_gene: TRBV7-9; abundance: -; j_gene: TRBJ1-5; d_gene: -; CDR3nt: TGTGCCAGCAGCCTATATGAAGGGGATCAGCCCCAGCATTTT; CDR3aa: CASSLYEGDQPQHF
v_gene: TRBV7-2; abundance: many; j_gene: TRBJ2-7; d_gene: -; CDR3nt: TGTGCCAGCAGCAGAGGCCAGGGTCAATCCTACGAGCAGTACTTC; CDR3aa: CASSRGQGQSYEQYF
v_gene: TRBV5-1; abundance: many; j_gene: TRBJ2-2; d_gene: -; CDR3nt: TGCGCCAGCAGCCCCTCATTGGCAGGGAACACCGGGGAGCTGTTTTTT; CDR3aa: CASSPSLAGNTGELFF
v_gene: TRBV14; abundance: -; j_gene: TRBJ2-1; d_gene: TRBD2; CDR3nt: TGTGCCAGCAGCCCCTGGATGGGGGAGCGGGACCGCCGGTATGAGCAGTTCTTC; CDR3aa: CASSPWMGERDRRYEQFF
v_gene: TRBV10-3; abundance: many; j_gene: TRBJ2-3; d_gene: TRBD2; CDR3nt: TGTGCCACACGGGGGCCGACTAGCGGGAGAAAAGATACGCAGTATTTT; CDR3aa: CATRGPTSGRKDTQYF
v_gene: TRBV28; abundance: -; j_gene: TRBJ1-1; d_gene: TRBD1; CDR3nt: TGTGCCAGCAGTTACAGGGGATTGAGAGAAGCTTTCTTT; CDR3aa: CASSYRGLREAFF
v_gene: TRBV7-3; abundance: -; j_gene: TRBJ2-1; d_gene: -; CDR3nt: TGTGCCAGCAGCTCGGGGGGCCGTGAGCAGTTCTTC; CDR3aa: CASSSGGREQFF
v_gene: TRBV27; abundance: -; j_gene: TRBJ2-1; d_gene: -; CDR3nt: TGTGCCAGCAGTTTAGGGTCGGGATCTGAGCAGTTCTTC; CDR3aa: CASSLGSGSEQFF
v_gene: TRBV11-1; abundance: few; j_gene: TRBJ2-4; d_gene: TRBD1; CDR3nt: TGTGCCAGCAGCCTAGACCCGGGACAGGGGACTTTAAACATTCAGTACTTC; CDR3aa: CASSLDPGQGTLNIQYF
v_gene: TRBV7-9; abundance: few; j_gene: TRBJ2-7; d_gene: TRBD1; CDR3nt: TGTGCCAGCAGCCCCCATAGAGGGACAGGAGACGAGCAGTACTTC; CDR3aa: CASSPHRGTGDEQYF
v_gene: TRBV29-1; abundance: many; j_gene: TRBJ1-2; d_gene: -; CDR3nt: TGCAGCGTTGGACCTACCTTGGCCGACACCTATGGCTACACCTTC; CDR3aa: CSVGPTLADTYGYTF
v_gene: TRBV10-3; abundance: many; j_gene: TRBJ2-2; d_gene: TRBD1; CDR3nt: TGTGCCATCAGTTCACTAGACAGGGTCGGCACCGGGGAGCTGTTTTTT; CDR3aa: CAISSLDRVGTGELFF
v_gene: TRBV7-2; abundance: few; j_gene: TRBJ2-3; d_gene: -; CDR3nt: TGTGCCAGCAGCCCAAATAGCGTCCGCACAGATACGCAGTATTTT; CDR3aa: CASSPNSVRTDTQYF
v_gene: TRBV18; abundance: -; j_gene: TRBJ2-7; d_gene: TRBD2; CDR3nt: TGTGCCAGCTCACCTAGCGGGACCTTTGGCGAGCAGTACTTC; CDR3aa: CASSPSGTFGEQYF
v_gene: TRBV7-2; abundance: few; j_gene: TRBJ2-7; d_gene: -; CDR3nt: TGTGCCAGCAGCTTAAGCCAGATAGCCTACGAGCAGTACTTC; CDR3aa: CASSLSQIAYEQYF
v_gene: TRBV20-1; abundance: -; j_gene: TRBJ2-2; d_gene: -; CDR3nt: TGCAGTGCTAGTTATTCGGGACTTCCCAGAAAAGCCGGGGAGCTGTTTTTT; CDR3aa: CSASYSGLPRKAGELFF
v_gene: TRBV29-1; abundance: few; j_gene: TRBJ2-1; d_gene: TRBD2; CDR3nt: TGCAGCGTTGAAGAATCCGCTAGCGGGGGGACAAATGAGCAGTTCTTC; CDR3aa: CSVEESASGGTNEQFF
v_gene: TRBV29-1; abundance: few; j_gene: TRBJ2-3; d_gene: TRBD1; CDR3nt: TGCAGCGTTGCCACAGGGGAGGATACGCAGTATTTT; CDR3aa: CSVATGEDTQYF
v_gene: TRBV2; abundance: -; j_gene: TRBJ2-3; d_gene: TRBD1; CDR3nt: TGTGCCAGCAGTGACAGCTACGGACAGGGGCGACGCACAGATACGCAGTATTTT; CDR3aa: CASSDSYGQGRRTDTQYF
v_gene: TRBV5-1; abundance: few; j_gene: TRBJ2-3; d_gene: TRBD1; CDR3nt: TGCGCCAGCAGCTGGACAGGCGAACTTAGCACAGATACGCAGTATTTT; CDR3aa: CASSWTGELSTDTQYF
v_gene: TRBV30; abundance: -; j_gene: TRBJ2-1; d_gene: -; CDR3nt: TGTGCCGGGCGGGGCGGGAAGGATGAGCAGTTCTTC; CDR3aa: CAGRGGKDEQFF
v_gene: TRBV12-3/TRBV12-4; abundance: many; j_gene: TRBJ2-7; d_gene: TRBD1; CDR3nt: TGTGCCAGCTCCTTCGACAGGGACTACGAGCAGTACTTC; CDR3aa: CASSFDRDYEQYF
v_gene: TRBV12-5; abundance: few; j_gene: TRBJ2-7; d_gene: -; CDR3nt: TGTGCTAGTGGTCCGGACATTTACGAGCAGTACTTC; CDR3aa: CASGPDIYEQYF
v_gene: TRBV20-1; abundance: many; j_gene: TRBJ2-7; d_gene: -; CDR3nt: TGCAGTGTCCAGGTCCCTTCCTACGAGCAGTACTTC; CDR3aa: CSVQVPSYEQYF
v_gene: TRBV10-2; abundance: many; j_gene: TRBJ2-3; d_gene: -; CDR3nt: TGCGCCAGCAGTGATAAGGCTAGGGGCACAGATACGCAGTATTTT; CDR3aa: CASSDKARGTDTQYF
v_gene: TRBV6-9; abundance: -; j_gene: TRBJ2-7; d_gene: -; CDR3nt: TGTGCCAGCAGTTATTGGGCAGAGACCGACGAGCAGTACTTC; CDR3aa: CASSYWAETDEQYF
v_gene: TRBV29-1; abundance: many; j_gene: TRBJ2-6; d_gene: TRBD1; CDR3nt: TGCAGCGTTGAAGATAGGGACAGGGCCTCTGGGGCCAACGTCCTGACTTTC; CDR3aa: CSVEDRDRASGANVLTF
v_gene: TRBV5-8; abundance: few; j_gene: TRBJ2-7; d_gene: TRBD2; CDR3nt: TGTGCCAGCAACCTTCCGCGCGGGGGTACCTACGAGCAGTACTTC; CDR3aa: CASNLPRGGTYEQYF
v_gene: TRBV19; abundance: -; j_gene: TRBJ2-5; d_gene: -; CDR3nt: TGTGCCAGTAGTGTACAGGGTTCGGAGACCCAGTACTTC; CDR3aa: CASSVQGSETQYF
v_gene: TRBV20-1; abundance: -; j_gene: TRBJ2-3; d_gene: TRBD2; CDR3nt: TGCAGTGCTAGAGATCTAGCGGGGAGGAGTACAGATACGCAGTATTTT; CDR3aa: CSARDLAGRSTDTQYF
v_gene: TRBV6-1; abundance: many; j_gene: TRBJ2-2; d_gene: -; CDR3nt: TGTGCCAGCAGACAGGGGACTGGGGGGGAGCTGTTTTTT; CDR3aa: CASRQGTGGELFF
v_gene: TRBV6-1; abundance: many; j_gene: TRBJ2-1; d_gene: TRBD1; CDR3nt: TGTGCCAGCAGGACAGGGACAGGGGGCAATGAGCAGTTCTTC; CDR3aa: CASRTGTGGNEQFF
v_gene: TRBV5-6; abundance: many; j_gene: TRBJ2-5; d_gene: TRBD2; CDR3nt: TGTGCCAGCAGCCTGGTCCGGGGGGGGCCTCAAGAGACCCAGTACTTC; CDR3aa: CASSLVRGGPQETQYF
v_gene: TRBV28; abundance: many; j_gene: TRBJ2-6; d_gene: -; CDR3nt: TGTGCCAGTTACTCGAGGGCCCCTGGGGCCAACGTCCTGACTTTC; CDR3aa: CASYSRAPGANVLTF
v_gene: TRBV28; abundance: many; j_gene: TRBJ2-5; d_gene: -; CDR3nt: TGTGCCAGCAGTTTCCGCAAGTGGACCCAGTACTTC; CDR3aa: CASSFRKWTQYF
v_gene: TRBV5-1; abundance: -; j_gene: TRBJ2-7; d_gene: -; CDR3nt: TGCGCCAGCAGCATGGGACTTCTCCAAAGCTACGAGCAGTACTTC; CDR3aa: CASSMGLLQSYEQYF
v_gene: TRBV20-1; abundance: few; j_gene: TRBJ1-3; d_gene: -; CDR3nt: TGCAGTGCTAGAGACACATGGGAAAACACCATATATTTT; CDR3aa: CSARDTWENTIYF
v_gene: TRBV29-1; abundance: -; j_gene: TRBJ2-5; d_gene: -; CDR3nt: TGCACCACCGGAGAGGGCATTGAGACCCAGTACTTC; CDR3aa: CTTGEGIETQYF
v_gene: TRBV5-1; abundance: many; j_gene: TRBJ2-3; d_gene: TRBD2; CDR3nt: TGCGCCAGCAGCACGGGACTAGCGGGGGGGCCTGAGTCCCCAGATACGCAGTATTTT; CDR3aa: CASSTGLAGGPESPDTQYF
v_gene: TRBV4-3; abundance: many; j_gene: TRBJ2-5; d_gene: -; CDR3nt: TGCGCCAGCAGCCAAGCGATGAACAGGGAAGAGACCCAGTACTTC; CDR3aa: CASSQAMNREETQYF